This T cell receptor beta chain derives from a study of CD8+CD57+ T cells in acquired aplastic anemia (dated by TCRdb to 2017 to 2018). Some background on the complete study: A mean of about 3.2 ug of DNA, ranging from roughly 0.2 to 27.4 ug, was extracted from sorted CD4+ and CD8+ cells. CD8+CD57+ expansion was defined as frequency above the mean frequency observed in healthy subjects.

This clonotype occurred a few times. What antigen it recognizes has not been identified. No qualities accompany the bases; no much larger clone lies one base away. The patients picked for sequencing were ones in whom flow cytometry had shown an expansion of CD8+CD57+ cells. Every patient had a diagnosis of severe acquired aplastic anemia based on International Study of Aplastic Anemia and Agranulocytosis and Camitta criteria. No patient had received any therapy when blood was sampled. In the study, sorted CD4+ and CD8+ blood T cells from patients with severe aplastic anemia and from healthy subjects underwent deep sequencing of TCR repertoires. Patients were enrolled in the USA under clinicaltrials.gov protocols 00001620, 01623167, 00001397, 00071045, 00081523 and 00961064. Ficoll-Paque density gradient centrifugation was used to isolate peripheral blood mononuclear cells. CD4+ and CD8+ T cells were sorted by FACS or magnetic beads before DNA extraction.

Genomic DNA served as template for TCR beta VDJ combination and CDR3 sequence profiling. TCR repertoire sequencing was run on an Illumina HiSeq 2000. Per the authors' processing: Repertoire assessment relied on Simpson's diversity index, CDR3 size and DJ length profiles, and TRBV/TRBJ rearrangement plots. Whichever DNA sequence was most abundant in the deep sequencing data was defined as the immunodominant clone. CDR3 amino acid sequences were screened for sharing across subjects and were compared with published repertoires and the VDJdb database. The public reads were quality trimmed at Q25 with fastp and then assembled into clones with MiXCR by TCRdb, keeping productive beta chains. Duplicate CDR3 protein sequences are folded into a single record with the most common DNA and genes. The V and J calls were determined by TCRdb, not by the authors. The sample table lists hundreds of thousands of distinct CDR3 sequences, around 32% of them with a count of one. The ten biggest clones cover roughly 0.8% of the sample.

The CDR3, cysteine through phenylalanine, is 14 amino acids long. Only the CDR3 DNA stays, 42 bases, in frame from base 1. Sequences SGHTA (CDR1) and FQGNSA (CDR2) are obtained from the germline V gene. V loses 5 bases, J loses 2 bases, and the germline ends lie 11 bases apart. Broad study findings and their caveats: Fewer than 35 CD8+ CDR3 sequences were found to be shared between patients and controls, but these sequences appeared to be highly expressed in patients and within the immunodominant clones of the patients. Between patients and healthy controls, no significant difference in CD8+ Simpson's diversity was found (P=0.060).

The sequencing sample was made of sorted CD4+, CD8+, or CD8+CD57+ T cells (not recorded which) from PBMCs. The V and J genes are TRBV7-2 and TRBJ2-3; no confident D gene assignment can be made. This TCR derives from a human donor with aplastic anemia. The CDR3 protein: CASSPTHSTDTQYF. The bases are TGTGCCAGCAGCCCGACGCATTCCACAGATACGCAGTATTTT.